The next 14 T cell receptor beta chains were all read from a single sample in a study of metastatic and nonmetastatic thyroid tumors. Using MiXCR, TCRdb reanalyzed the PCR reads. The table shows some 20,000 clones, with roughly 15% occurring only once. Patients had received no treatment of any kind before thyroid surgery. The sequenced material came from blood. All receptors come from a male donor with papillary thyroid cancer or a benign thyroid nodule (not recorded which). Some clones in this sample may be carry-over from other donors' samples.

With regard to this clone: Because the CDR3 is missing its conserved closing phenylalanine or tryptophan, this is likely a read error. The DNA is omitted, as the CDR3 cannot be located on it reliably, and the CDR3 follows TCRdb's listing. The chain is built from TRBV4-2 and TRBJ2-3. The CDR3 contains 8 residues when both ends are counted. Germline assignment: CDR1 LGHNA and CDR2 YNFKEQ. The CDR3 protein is CASSQDPA.

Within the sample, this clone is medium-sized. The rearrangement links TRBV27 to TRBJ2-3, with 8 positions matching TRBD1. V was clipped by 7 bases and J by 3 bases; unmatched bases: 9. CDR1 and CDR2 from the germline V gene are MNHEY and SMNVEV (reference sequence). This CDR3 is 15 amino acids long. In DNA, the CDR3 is TGTGCCAGCAACTCGGGACAGGAAGGAACAGATACGCAGTATTTT. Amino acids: CASNSGQEGTDTQYF.

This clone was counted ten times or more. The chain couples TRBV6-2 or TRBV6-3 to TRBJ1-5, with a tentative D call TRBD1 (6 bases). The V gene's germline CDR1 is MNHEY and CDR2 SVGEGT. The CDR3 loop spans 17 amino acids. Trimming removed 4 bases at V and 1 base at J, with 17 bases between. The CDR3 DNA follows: TGTGCCAGCAGTTCTGTACCTACAGGGTCGAGCAATCAGCCCCAGCATTTT. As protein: CASSSVPTGSSNQPQHF.

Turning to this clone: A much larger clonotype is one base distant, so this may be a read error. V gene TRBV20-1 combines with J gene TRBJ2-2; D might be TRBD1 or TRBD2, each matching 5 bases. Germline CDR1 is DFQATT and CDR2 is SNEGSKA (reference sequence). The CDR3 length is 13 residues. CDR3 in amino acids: CSARTWVTGEPFF. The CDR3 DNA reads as TGCAGTGCCAGGACATGGGTTACCGGGGAGCCGTTTTTT.

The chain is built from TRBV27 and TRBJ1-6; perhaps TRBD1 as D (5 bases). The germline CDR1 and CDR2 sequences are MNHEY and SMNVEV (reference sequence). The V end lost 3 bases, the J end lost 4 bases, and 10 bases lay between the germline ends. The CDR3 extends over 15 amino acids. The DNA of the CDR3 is TGTGCCAGCAGTTTTTCGGGACCTTATAATTCACCCCTCCACTTT. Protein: CASSFSGPYNSPLHF.

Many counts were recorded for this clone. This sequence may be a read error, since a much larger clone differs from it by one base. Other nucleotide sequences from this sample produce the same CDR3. Here the CDR3 reads CASSISGVEETQYF. The CDR3, as DNA: TGTGCCAGTAGTATCTCAGGGGTCGAAGAGACCCAGTACTTC. The chain is built from TRBV19 and TRBJ2-5, with D maybe TRBD1 (6 bases). The CDR3 has 14 residues. The ends were cut back, 3 bases at V and 3 bases at J, with 11 bases in the middle. Germline values: CDR1 LNHDA, CDR2 SQIVND (reference sequence).

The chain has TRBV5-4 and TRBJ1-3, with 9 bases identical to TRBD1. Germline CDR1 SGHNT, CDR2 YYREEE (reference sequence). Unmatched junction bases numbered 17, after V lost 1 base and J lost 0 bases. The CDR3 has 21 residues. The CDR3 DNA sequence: TGTGCCAGCAGCTTGTTCGGTCCGGGGACAGGGTTGGCTAACTCTGGAAACACCATATATTTT. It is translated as CASSLFGPGTGLANSGNTIYF.

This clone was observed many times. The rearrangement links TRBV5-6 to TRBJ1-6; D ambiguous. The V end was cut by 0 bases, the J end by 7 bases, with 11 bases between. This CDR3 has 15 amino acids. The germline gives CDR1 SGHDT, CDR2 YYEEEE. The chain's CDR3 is CASSLGLTTNSPLHF. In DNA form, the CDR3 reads TGTGCCAGCAGCTTGGGCCTTACAACGAATTCACCCCTCCACTTT.

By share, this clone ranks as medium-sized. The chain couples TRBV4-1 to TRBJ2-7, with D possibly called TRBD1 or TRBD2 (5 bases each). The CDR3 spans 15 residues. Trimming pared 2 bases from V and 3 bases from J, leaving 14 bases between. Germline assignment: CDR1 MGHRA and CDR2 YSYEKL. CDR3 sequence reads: CASSQTSGDLYEQYF. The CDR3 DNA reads TGCGCCAGCAGCCAAACGTCTGGGGACCTCTACGAGCAGTACTTC.

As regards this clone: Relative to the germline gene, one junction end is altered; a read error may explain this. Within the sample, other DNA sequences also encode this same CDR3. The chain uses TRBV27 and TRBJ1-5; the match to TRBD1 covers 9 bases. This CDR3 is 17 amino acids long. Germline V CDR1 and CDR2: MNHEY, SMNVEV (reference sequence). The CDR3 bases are TGTGCTAGCAGTCCGCGGACAGGGGCCTACAGCAATCAGCCCCAGCACTTT. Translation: CASSPRTGAYSNQPQHF.

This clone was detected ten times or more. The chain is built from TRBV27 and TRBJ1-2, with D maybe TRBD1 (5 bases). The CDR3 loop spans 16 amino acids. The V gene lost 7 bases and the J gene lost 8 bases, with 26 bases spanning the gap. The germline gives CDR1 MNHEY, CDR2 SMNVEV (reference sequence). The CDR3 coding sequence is TGTGCCAGCAAGTTGGGGGGGAGTGGATTGGCAGGGGGCTACACCTTC. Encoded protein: CASKLGGSGLAGGYTF.

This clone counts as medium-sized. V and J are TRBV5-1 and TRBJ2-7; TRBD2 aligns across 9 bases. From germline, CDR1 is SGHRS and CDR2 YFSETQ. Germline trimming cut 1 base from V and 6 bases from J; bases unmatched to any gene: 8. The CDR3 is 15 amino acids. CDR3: CASSLPSGVPGEQYF. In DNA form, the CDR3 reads TGCGCCAGCAGCTTGCCTAGCGGGGTTCCGGGCGAGCAGTACTTC.

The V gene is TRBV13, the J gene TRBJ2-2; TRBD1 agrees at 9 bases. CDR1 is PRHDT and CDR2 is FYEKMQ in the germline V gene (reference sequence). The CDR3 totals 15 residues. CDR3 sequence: CSTSSETGGTGELFF. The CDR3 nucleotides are TGTTCCACCAGCTCAGAGACAGGGGGCACCGGGGAGCTGTTTTTT.

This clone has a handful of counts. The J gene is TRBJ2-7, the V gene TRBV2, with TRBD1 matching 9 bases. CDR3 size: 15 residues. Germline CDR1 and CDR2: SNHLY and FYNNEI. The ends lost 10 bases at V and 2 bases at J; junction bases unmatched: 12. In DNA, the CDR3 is TGTGCCATCATGAAGGCCGGGACAGGGACCTACGAGCAGTACTTC. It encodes CAIMKAGTGTYEQYF.